The present TCR beta chain was sequenced within a study of blood T cell repertoires in COVID-19. Study information: Sites across the United States, Italy and Spain contributed samples from acute and convalescent COVID-19.

Germline V gene sequence: CDR1 SQVTM, CDR2 ANQGSEA. Trimming removed 6 bases at V and 2 bases at J, with 8 bases between. CDR3 length equals 12 residues. Clones were read by immunoSEQ multiplex PCR, and TCRdb kept only the in-frame ones, dropping some. In the table there are tens of thousands of clones, 88% of which are singletons. The TCR originated in a human donor in a cohort sampled during active COVID-19. The chain combines TRBV29-1 with TRBJ1-5; D gene unclear. Sequencing was carried out using peripheral blood. CDR3 protein: CSVLTGNQPQHF. For the CDR3, the DNA is TGCAGCGTCCTCACAGGCAATCAGCCCCAGCATTTT.